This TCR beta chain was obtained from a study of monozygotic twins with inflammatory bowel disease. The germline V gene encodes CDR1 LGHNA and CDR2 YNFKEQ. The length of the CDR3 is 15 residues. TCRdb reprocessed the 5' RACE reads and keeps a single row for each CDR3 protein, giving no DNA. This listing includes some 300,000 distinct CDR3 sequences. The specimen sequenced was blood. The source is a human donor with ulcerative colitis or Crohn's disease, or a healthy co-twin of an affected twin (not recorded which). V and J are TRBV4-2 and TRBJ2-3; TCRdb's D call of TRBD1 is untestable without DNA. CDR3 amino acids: CASSQGGPGGLRKYF.